The T cell receptor beta chain described here comes from a study of blood T cells in healthy people across ages. PCR was performed a second time for about 6 to 12 cycles using a sample-barcoded 5' primer and a J-beta primer mix. In TCRdb, the 5' RACE reads were re-called with MiXCR into one record per CDR3 protein. Of more than 650,000 distinct CDR3 sequences in the sample, roughly 24% were seen once. Trimming stripped 3 bases from V and 7 bases from J, with 13 bases between. CDR1 and CDR2 from the germline V gene are DFQATT and SNEGSKA (reference sequence). The CDR3 totals 14 residues. This clonotype was picked up a small number of times. This sample was also put to use in a study of T cells of mothers and their children.

The sample consisted of blood. The gene calls are TRBV20-1 and TRBJ1-6, with D uncertain. This TCR was sampled from a boy younger than 18 in good health. In nucleotides, the CDR3 is TGCAGTGCTAGCTTTGGGCAGGAAAATTCACCCCTCCACTTT. This translates into CSASFGQENSPLHF.